This entry concerns a single TCR beta chain. V lost 2 bases and J lost 1, with 9 bases in between. This CDR3 spans 15 amino acids. Germline-derived CDR1 and CDR2 are SGHTA and FQGNSA. This entry comes from a study of technical replicates of blood from a few donors. The table came from immunoSEQ multiplex PCR; TCRdb's copy has only in-frame clones and leaves some out. The data contain roughly 68,000 clones, about 90% of them singletons. The receptor was derived from a human donor in good health. The chain is built from TRBV7-2 and TRBJ1-5; D unclear. Sequencing input: T cells isolated from PBMCs. The CDR3 is CASSLNPGSNQPQHF. The DNA for the CDR3 is TGTGCCAGCAGCTTAAATCCCGGGAGCAATCAGCCCCAGCATTTT.